A single sample is the source of the 5 T cell receptor beta chains below, sequenced in a study of identical twins. TCRdb passed the 5' RACE reads through MiXCR, listing each CDR3 protein once. The data show roughly 1.6 million distinct CDR3 sequences, with 25% to 35% seen just once and approximately 0.25% held by the top ten. The sequencing input was cord blood. The receptors originated from a newborn girl in good health.

The CDR3 region has the DNA TGTGCCAGCAGTCCGGGTGAAGCCTGGGCTTACGAGCAGTACTTC. It yields the protein CASSPGEAWAYEQYF. The rearrangement links TRBV6-1 to TRBJ2-7; D is ambiguous. V dropped 5 bases and J dropped 4 bases, with 18 bases sitting between them. The CDR3 extends over 15 amino acids. The germline V gene encodes CDR1 MNHNS and CDR2 SASEGT.

Written as DNA, the CDR3 is TGCAGTGCGCCGGACCGTGGGACAGGGGGGCAGTACTTC. Protein sequence: CSAPDRGTGGQYF. The chain has TRBV20-1 and TRBJ2-7; 11 nucleotides agree with TRBD1. CDR1 and CDR2 (germline): DFQATT, SNEGSKA (reference sequence). This CDR3 has 13 residues. V gave up 6 bases and J gave up 9 bases; unmatched junction bases: 10.

The chain recombines TRBV15 with TRBJ2-1; TRBD1 matches 8 bases. The CDR3 has 18 residues. Germline-derived CDR1 and CDR2 are LNHNV and YYDKDF (reference sequence). The ends lost 5 bases at V and 6 bases at J; junction bases unmatched: 18. CDR3 DNA sequence: TGTGCCACCAGCGAGAGTCACCCTTTAGGGACAGGTGGCAATGAGCAGTTCTTC. Its protein is CATSESHPLGTGGNEQFF.

In this sample, this clonotype turned up a few times. The chain recombines TRBV20-1 with TRBJ2-3; TRBD1 might be the D (6 bases). The germline V gene has CDR1 DFQATT and CDR2 SNEGSKA (reference sequence). The V end lost 6 bases, the J end lost 1 base, and 23 bases lay between the germline ends. The CDR3 is 17 amino acids. CDR3 nucleotides: TGCAGTGCGAGCGACAACAGGGACCGGGAAGGCACAGATACGCAGTATTTT. It is translated as CSASDNRDREGTDTQYF.

The J gene is TRBJ1-1, the V gene TRBV27; 8 positions match TRBD1. The CDR3 length is 15 residues. With 5 bases clipped from V and 6 bases from J, the junction kept 11 bases outside the gene matches. The germline V gene encodes CDR1 MNHEY and CDR2 SMNVEV (reference sequence). The CDR3 DNA sequence: TGTGCCAGCAGTGGGATTCAGGGGGCGTTGTCTGAAGCTTTCTTT. It yields the protein CASSGIQGALSEAFF.